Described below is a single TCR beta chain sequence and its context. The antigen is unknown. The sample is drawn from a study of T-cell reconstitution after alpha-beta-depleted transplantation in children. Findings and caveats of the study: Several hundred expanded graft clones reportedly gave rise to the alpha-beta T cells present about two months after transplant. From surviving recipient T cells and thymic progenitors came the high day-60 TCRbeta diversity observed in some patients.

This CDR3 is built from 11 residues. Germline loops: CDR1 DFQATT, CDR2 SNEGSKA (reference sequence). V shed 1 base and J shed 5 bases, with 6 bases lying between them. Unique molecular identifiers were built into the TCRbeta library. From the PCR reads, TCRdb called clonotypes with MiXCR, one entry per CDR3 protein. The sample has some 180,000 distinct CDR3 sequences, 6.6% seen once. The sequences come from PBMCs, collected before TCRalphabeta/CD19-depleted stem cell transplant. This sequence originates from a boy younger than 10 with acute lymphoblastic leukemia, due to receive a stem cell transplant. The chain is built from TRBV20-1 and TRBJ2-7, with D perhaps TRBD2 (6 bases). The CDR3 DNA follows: TGCAGTGCTAGAGCGGGGGACGAGCAGTACTTC. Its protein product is CSARAGDEQYF.